One sample yielded the 5 T cell receptor beta chains listed below, sequenced in a study of blood T cell repertoires in COVID-19. Libraries were prepared by immunoSEQ multiplex PCR; TCRdb keeps only in-frame clonotypes and omits some of them. The table lists under 85,000 clones, roughly four fifths of them singletons, with roughly two fifths in the top ten. Material: peripheral blood. Receptors were obtained from a human donor in a cohort sampled during active COVID-19.

This chain links TRBV29-1 with TRBJ1-5; 9 nucleotides align to TRBD1. J lost 6 bases, V lost 4 bases, and 4 bases had no gene match. CDR3 length: 13 residues. In germline, CDR1 is SQVTM, CDR2 ANQGSEA. For the CDR3, the DNA is TGCAGCGTTGGGGGACAGGGCGGTCAGCCCCAGCATTTT. Amino acids: CSVGGQGGQPQHF.

V usage is TRBV7-2 and J usage is TRBJ1-2; D remains ambiguous. Trimming stripped 1 base from V and 6 bases from J, with 9 bases between. The CDR3 has 13 residues. Germline lookup yields CDR1 SGHTA and CDR2 FQGNSA. The CDR3 sequence is CASSLDGSDGYTF. CDR3 nucleotide sequence: TGTGCCAGCAGCTTAGACGGGTCAGATGGCTACACCTTC. The full variable domain, its missing parts supplied by reference TRBV7-2 and TRBJ1-2, is GAGVSQSPSNKVTEKGKDVELRCDPISGHTALYWYRQSLGQGLEFLIYFQGNSAPDKSGLPSDRFSAERTGGSVSTLTIQRTQQEDSAVYLCASSLDGSDGYTFGSGTRLTVV.

This rearrangement joins TRBV7-8 to TRBJ2-7; unclear D gene. The germline gives CDR1 SGHVS, CDR2 FQNEAQ. The CDR3 runs to 13 residues. Trimming pared 1 base from V and 3 bases from J, leaving 7 bases between. The CDR3, as DNA: TGTGCCAGCAGCTTAGGGGCATTCTACGAGCAGTACTTC. It codes for CASSLGAFYEQYF.

This clone has a single count. At one end the junction does not follow the germline gene, possibly because of a read error. The chain combines TRBV7-7 with TRBJ2-3, with TRBD2 identical over 10 bases. This CDR3 is 15 amino acids long. The V gene's germline CDR1 is SSHAT and CDR2 FNYEAQ (reference sequence). CDR3 amino acids: CASSLGTSGTDTQYF. In nucleotides, the CDR3 is TGTGCTAGCAGCTTAGGGACTAGCGGCACAGATACGCAGTATTTT.

The chain carries TRBV11-2 and TRBJ1-4; weak D call: TRBD1 (5 bases). V dropped 6 bases and J dropped 8 bases, with 16 bases sitting between them. The germline V gene has CDR1 SGHAT and CDR2 FQNNGV. There are 14 residues in the CDR3. CDR3 residues: CASSLSRGSEKLFF. The CDR3 DNA reads as TGTGCCAGCAGTTTGTCAAGGGGTTCGGAAAAACTGTTTTTT.